The 13 T cell receptor beta chains presented below share a single source sample, sequenced in a study of breast tumors, draining lymph nodes, adjacent tissues. Breast cancer patients provided tissue from their axillary draining lymph nodes. TCRdb ran MiXCR on the multiplex PCR reads and lists one entry per CDR3 protein. The data show 200,000 or so distinct CDR3 sequences, around 33% seen once. Sequencing was carried out using axillary lymph node tissue. These receptor sequences come from a female donor with breast cancer. Some clones in this sample may be carry-over from other donors' samples.

With regard to this clonotype: This may come from a read error, since a much larger clone is one base off. The chain employs TRBV11-1 and TRBJ1-2, with 9 bases identical to TRBD1. The CDR3 has 13 amino acids. V was clipped by 5 bases and J by 6 bases; unmatched bases: 4. Germline V gives CDR1 SGHAT, CDR2 FQDESV (reference sequence). CDR3 nucleotide sequence: TGTGCCAGCAGCCAACAGGGGGCCGATGGCTACACCTTC. This sequence encodes CASSQQGADGYTF.

This clonotype was seen more than once but under ten times. V is TRBV2 and J is TRBJ2-6; D is uncertain. Deletions cut 1 base from V and 5 bases from J, with 0 bases between. Germline V gene lookup returns CDR1 SNHLY and CDR2 FYNNEI. The CDR3 runs to 12 residues. The CDR3 DNA is TGTGCCAGCAGTGAAGGGGCCAACGTCCTGACTTTC. Its translation: CASSEGANVLTF.

This clonotype was picked up many times. V gene TRBV6-5 combines with J gene TRBJ2-1, with D possibly being TRBD2 (6 bases). The CDR3 totals 15 residues. Trimming cost V 10 bases and J 2 bases, with 18 bases left between them. Germline V gene sequence: CDR1 MNHEY, CDR2 SVGAGI. CDR3 sequence reads: CATLSGPDPYNEQFF. CDR3 nucleotide sequence: TGTGCCACCCTTAGCGGCCCAGACCCCTACAATGAGCAGTTCTTC.

This clonotype was counted many times. The V gene is TRBV3-1, the J gene TRBJ1-6, with 11 bases fitting TRBD1. Germline CDR1 reads LGHDT; CDR2 reads YNNKEL (reference sequence). The CDR3 runs to 14 residues. The V segment lost 1 base and the J segment 13 bases; nucleotides outside the gene matches: 3. The CDR3 protein is CASSQAGQGGPLHF. The CDR3 bases are TGTGCCAGCAGCCAAGCGGGACAGGGGGGCCCCCTCCACTTT.

This clonotype was observed many times. The rearrangement uses TRBV20-1 and TRBJ2-1; 11 nucleotides align to TRBD2. CDR3 length: 15 residues. The germline V gene encodes CDR1 DFQATT and CDR2 SNEGSKA (reference sequence). V dropped 4 bases and J dropped 4; count of bases not matched to a gene: 6. CDR3 in amino acids: CSATISGRAYNEQFF. The CDR3 DNA reads TGCAGTGCTACAATTAGCGGGAGGGCTTACAATGAGCAGTTCTTC.

V is TRBV20-1 and J is TRBJ2-2; 8 bases fit TRBD2. The junction had 4 bases not matched to a gene; V was cut back by 0 bases and J by 7 bases. Germline lookup yields CDR1 DFQATT and CDR2 SNEGSKA (reference sequence). This CDR3 spans 14 amino acids. CDR3 DNA: TGCAGTGCTAGAGATCCAGCGGGGGACGGGGAGCTGTTTTTT. Its protein product is CSARDPAGDGELFF.

This chain links TRBV28 with TRBJ2-5, with D unresolved. The CDR3 runs to 13 residues. Trimming removed 7 bases at V and 1 base at J, with 10 bases between. CDR1 and CDR2 from the germline V gene are MDHEN and SYDVKM. The CDR3 coding sequence is TGTGCCAGCAACTGGGGTGGCCAAGAGACCCAGTACTTC. Translated, it gives CASNWGGQETQYF.

As to this clonotype: This may be a read error, as it is one base from a much larger clone. J is TRBJ2-1 and V is TRBV6-6, with D uncertain. Germline V gene data show CDR1 as MNHNY and CDR2 as SVGAGI (reference sequence). CDR3 length: 15 residues. Here the CDR3 DNA reads TGTGACAGCAGTCCTATCCGCGGCCCTTACAATGAGCAGTTCTTC. This gives the protein CDSSPIRGPYNEQFF.

By sample fraction, this clonotype is medium-sized. The rearrangement joins TRBV11-2 to TRBJ2-5; D unclear. Germline V gives CDR1 SGHAT, CDR2 FQNNGV. The CDR3 is made up of 12 amino acids. V was cut by 1 base and J by 2 bases, with 2 bases left in between. CDR3 in amino acids: CASSLAQETQYF. The CDR3 coding sequence is TGTGCCAGCAGCTTAGCGCAAGAGACCCAGTACTTC.

This clonotype was seen at least ten times. The chain uses TRBV7-9 and TRBJ1-2; D gene ambiguous. In germline, CDR1 is SEHNR, CDR2 FQNEAQ (reference sequence). The CDR3 runs 12 residues. V lost 5 bases and J lost 5, with 9 bases in between. CDR3 DNA: TGTGCCAGCAGCCCCCTAGATTATGGCTACACCTTC. The encoded protein is CASSPLDYGYTF. Supplemented by reference TRBV7-9 and TRBJ1-2, the full variable domain reads DTGVSQNPRHKITKRGQNVTFRCDPISEHNRLYWYRQTLGQGPEFLTYFQNEAQLEKSRLLSDRFSAERPKGSFSTLEIQRTEQGDSAMYLCASSPLDYGYTFGSGTRLTVV.

This clonotype has more than one count but fewer than ten. This may be a read error: a much more frequent sequence differs by one nucleotide. The chain employs TRBV5-4 and TRBJ1-2; D perhaps matches TRBD1 (6 bases). Deletions cut 4 bases from V and 4 bases from J, with 14 bases between. This CDR3 is 14 amino acids long. CDR1 is SGHNT and CDR2 is YYREEE in the germline V gene (reference sequence). The CDR3 coding sequence is TGTGCCAGCAGCAGCGGGACAAAGAGCTATGGCTACACCTTC. Translated: CASSSGTKSYGYTF.

Of note for this clonotype: A much larger clone lies one base from this, so it may be a read error. The chain couples TRBV6-1 to TRBJ1-5, with a weak D call TRBD1 (5 bases). CDR1 is MNHNS, CDR2 SASEGT, per germline. The ends were cut back, 4 bases at V and 11 bases at J, with 15 bases in the middle. The CDR3 runs 13 residues. DNA for the CDR3: TGTGCCAGCAGTGGCGGGGGGATTGCAGCCCAGCATTTT. Its protein is CASSGGGIAAQHF.

This clonotype was counted many times. The J gene is TRBJ2-3, the V gene TRBV7-2, with 7 positions matching TRBD1. This CDR3 is built from 16 residues. V was pared by 5 bases and J by 6 bases, with 14 bases of the junction left unmatched. The germline CDR1 and CDR2 sequences are SGHTA and FQGNSA. The CDR3 coding sequence is TGTGCCAGCAGCGAGCCCGGGACAGATGAGGTTGATACGCAGTATTTT. This translates into CASSEPGTDEVDTQYF.